This TCR beta chain was retrieved from a study of blood T cell repertoires in COVID-19. This CDR3 region has 16 residues. Germline V gives CDR1 LGHDT, CDR2 YNNKEL (reference sequence). The V end was cut by 0 bases, the J end by 7 bases, with 18 bases between. Clones were read by immunoSEQ multiplex PCR, and TCRdb kept only the in-frame ones, dropping some. The sample shows some 300,000 clones, roughly nine tenths of them seen only once. The clonotype comes from a woman aged 45-65 years who had been exposed to COVID-19. The specimen was PBMCs or T cells enriched from blood (not recorded which). V usage is TRBV3-1 (or the pseudogene TRBV3-2) and J usage is TRBJ1-2; perhaps TRBD1 as D (5 bases). The CDR3 coding sequence is TGTGCCAGCAGCCAAGAAGGGCTGGGAGGGGCCCTTGGCTACACCTTC. Encoded protein: CASSQEGLGGALGYTF.